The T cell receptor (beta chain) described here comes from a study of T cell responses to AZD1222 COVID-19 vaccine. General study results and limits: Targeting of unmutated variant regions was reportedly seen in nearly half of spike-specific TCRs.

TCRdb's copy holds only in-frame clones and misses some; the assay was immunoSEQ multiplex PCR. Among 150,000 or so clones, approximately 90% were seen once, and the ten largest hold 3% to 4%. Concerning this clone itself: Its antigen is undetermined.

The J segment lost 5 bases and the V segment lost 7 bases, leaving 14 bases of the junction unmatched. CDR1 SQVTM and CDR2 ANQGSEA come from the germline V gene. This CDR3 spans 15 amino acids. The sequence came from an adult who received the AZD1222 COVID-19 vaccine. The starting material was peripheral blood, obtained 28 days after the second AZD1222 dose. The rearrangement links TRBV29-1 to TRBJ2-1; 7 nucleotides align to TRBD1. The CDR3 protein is CSGSTGTAINNEQFF. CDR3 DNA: TGCAGCGGATCAACCGGGACAGCAATTAACAATGAGCAGTTCTTC.